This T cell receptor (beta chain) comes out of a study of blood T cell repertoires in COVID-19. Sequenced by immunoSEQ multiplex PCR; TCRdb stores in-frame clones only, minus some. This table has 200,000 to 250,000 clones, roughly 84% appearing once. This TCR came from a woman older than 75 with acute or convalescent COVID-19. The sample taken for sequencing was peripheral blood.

In DNA form, the CDR3 reads TGTGCCAGCAGCTTAGCGGCCATGGGGGCCCGAACCGGGGAGCTGTTTTTT. It codes for CASSLAAMGARTGELFF. This chain connects TRBV7-8 to TRBJ2-2; D possibly corresponds to TRBD1 (6 bases). The germline V gene encodes CDR1 SGHVS and CDR2 FQNEAQ. V was cut by 0 bases and J by 5 bases, with 16 bases left in between. The CDR3 totals 17 residues.